The clone carrying this T cell receptor beta chain was seen repeatedly, ten times or more. Antigen specificity is unknown. These data are taken from a study of regulatory T cells in long-lasting Graves disease. Time point defined: newly diagnosed GD, antithyroid drugs for less than 3 months. There was RNA extracted from PBMCs, and the TCR library was made from it. Overall study results and limits: Relative to new patients (around 1,000), persistent patients exhibited greater sharing of public clonotypes (about 3,000).

Construction of the TCR beta libraries employed iRepertoire HTBI primers in conjunction with Arm-PCR of CDR3 regions. TCRdb used MiXCR to reprocess the multiplex PCR reads, holding one entry per CDR3 protein. Of roughly 520,000 distinct CDR3 sequences in the sample, around 12% were seen once. These records were also assigned to another study, of T cells in Graves' hyperthyroidism and ophthalmopathy.

The sample in question was peripheral blood mononuclear cells (PBMCs), obtained at new diagnosis, from a patient treated with antithyroid drugs. The TCR originated in a woman aged 25 to 45 with Graves disease.

The CDR3 DNA sequence: TGTGCCAGCAGCCCCCCGGGAGGGGAGGACACCGGGGAGCTGTTTTTT. Amino acid sequence: CASSPPGGEDTGELFF. V gene TRBV7-3 combines with J gene TRBJ2-2; 8 bases are a match to TRBD2. V lost 5 bases to trimming and J lost 3 bases; unmatched junction nucleotides: 8. Germline-derived CDR1 and CDR2 are SGHTA and FQGTGA. There are 16 residues in the CDR3. Looking up the rest from reference TRBV7-3 and TRBJ2-2 gives the full variable domain: GAGVSQTPSNKVTEKGKYVELRCDPISGHTALYWYRQSLGQGPEFLIYFQGTGAADDSGLPNDRFFAVRPEGSVSTLKIQRTERGDSAVYLCASSPPGGEDTGELFFGEGSRLTVL.